What follows is one T cell receptor (beta chain) and its context. Other DNA sequences of this sample code for an identical CDR3. This sample was included in a study of cytomegalovirus exposure and HLA in healthy donors. Trimming shortened V by 4 bases and J by 1 base, and 8 bases separated the two germline ends. The CDR3 sequence is 13 residues long. Germline V gene lookup returns CDR1 SGDLS and CDR2 YYNGEE. PCR used 60 Vbeta primers and 13 Jbeta primers. Here immunoSEQ multiplex PCR was the method, and the copy in TCRdb shows in-frame clones only, minus some. The sample carries more than 150,000 clones, about 80% recorded once.

This chain joins TRBV9 and TRBJ1-1; D gene unclear. Sequenced sample: PBMCs. This TCR came from a man aged 35-49 years in good health and CMV-seronegative. CDR3 sequence reads: CASSPGRNTEAFF. The DNA of the CDR3 is TGTGCCAGCAGCCCGGGAAGGAACACTGAAGCTTTCTTT.